The source of this TCR beta chain is a study of cytomegalovirus exposure and HLA in healthy donors. Background on the study: An analysis done earlier identified 117 million unique TCR beta sequences from about 179 million T cells.

V dropped 8 bases and J dropped 1 base, with 14 bases sitting between them. CDR3 size: 14 residues. Germline V gene lookup returns CDR1 MNHEY and CDR2 SVGAGI. The primer mix had 60 Vbeta and 13 Jbeta primers. TCRdb's table, derived via immunoSEQ multiplex PCR, lists solely in-frame clones and lacks some. The data hold fewer than 250,000 clones, with over 75% observed a single time. Details on this clone: Its cognate antigen is unknown.

General study findings and limits: Evidence from a later analysis indicated that most CMV-associated TCR beta chains looked HLA-restricted. It was likely that a cluster of highly shared sequence variants was a sequencing artifact. The authors later linked a missense DCLRE1C variant to TCR beta V- and J-gene trimming.

This receptor was taken from a girl aged 2 to 9 in good health and CMV-seronegative. V gene TRBV6-5 combines with J gene TRBJ1-1; D perhaps matches TRBD1 (5 bases). The sequencing sample was made of PBMCs. The CDR3 DNA sequence: TGTGCCAGCGTGCGGGGGGGGTGGAACACTGAAGCTTTCTTT. It is translated as CASVRGGWNTEAFF.